The entry that follows covers one T cell receptor (beta chain) sequence. TCRdb's table, derived via immunoSEQ multiplex PCR, lists solely in-frame clones and lacks some. The table has fewer than 20,000 clones, 59% seen once. The data stem from a study of radiation and T cells in renal cell carcinoma. Treatment meaning: treatment-naive control, cytoreductive nephrectomy. There are 16 residues in the CDR3. Trimming cost V 0 bases and J 4 bases; bases outside gene matches: 6. CDR1 and CDR2 from the germline V gene are LGHNA and YSLEER. The sample consisted of tumor tissue, taken from a patient whose treatment was nephrectomy without radiotherapy. This sequence was found in a man in his fifties or sixties with renal cell carcinoma. The rearrangement uses TRBV4-3 and TRBJ2-3; 8 bases match TRBD2. The CDR3: CASSQDGAGEPDTQYF. The CDR3 nucleotides read TGCGCCAGCAGCCAAGACGGAGCGGGGGAGCCAGATACGCAGTATTTT.